The clone carrying this TCR beta chain showed up many times. The target antigen is unknown. Amplification of TCR beta CDR3 regions used RNA as the template. The TCR CDR3 was amplified in a first-round RT-PCR using the HTBI primer set. Via MiXCR, TCRdb re-called the multiplex PCR reads, giving one row per CDR3 protein. The sample includes around 300,000 distinct CDR3 sequences, around 25% of them seen just once. This sample was taken from a study of T cells in Graves' hyperthyroidism and ophthalmopathy. Germline CDR1 MGHRA, CDR2 YSYEKL. The CDR3 is made up of 16 amino acids. The V segment lost 0 bases and the J segment 5 bases; nucleotides outside the gene matches: 5. Regarding the study as a whole: Blood held most thyroid clonotypes expanded above 0.001 frequency.

This chain connects TRBV4-1 to TRBJ1-1, with 11 nucleotides matching TRBD1. This clonotype was sampled from a middle-aged man with Graves' hyperthyroidism that later progressed to Graves' ophthalmopathy. Sequencing used blood. This chain's CDR3 is CASSQERDRGDTEAFF. The CDR3 coding sequence is TGCGCCAGCAGCCAAGAGCGGGACAGGGGGGATACTGAAGCTTTCTTT.